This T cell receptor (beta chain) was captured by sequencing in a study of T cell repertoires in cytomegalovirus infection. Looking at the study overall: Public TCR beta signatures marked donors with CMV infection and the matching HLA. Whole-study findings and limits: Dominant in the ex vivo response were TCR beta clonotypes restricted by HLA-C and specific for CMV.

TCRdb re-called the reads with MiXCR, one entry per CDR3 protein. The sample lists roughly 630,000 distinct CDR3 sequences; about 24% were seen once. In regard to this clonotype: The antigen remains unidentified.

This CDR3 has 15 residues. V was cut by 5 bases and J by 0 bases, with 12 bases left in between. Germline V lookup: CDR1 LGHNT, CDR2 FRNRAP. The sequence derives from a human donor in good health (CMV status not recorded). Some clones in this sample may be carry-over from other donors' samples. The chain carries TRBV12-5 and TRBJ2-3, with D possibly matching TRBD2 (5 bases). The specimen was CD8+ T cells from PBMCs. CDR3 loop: CASGGRAESTDTQYF. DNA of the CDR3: TGTGCTAGTGGTGGTCGAGCGGAGAGCACAGATACGCAGTATTTT.